This TCR beta chain was captured in a study of T cell responses to AZD1222 COVID-19 vaccine. Study context: Whether given at about 4 or about 12 weeks, second doses were pooled.

V was shortened by 5 bases and J by 3 bases, with 5 bases between the two germline ends. Germline V gene sequence: CDR1 GTSNPN, CDR2 SVGIG (reference sequence). The CDR3 is 10 amino acids. Measured with immunoSEQ multiplex PCR; TCRdb has only the in-frame clones, and not every one. The data show around 140,000 clones, with 90% seen just once and 6.9% held by the top ten. Study-wide results and caveats: White British ancestry dominated among donors, who included more females, and clonal diversity was possibly underestimated. With dominance at 160-218 and 743-854, vaccine-associated CD4 TCRs spanned spike. Seropositive status at baseline applied to only a handful of AZD1222 recipients.

Notes on this clone: Its antigen is currently unknown.

The TCR originated in an adult in good health. The chain has TRBV30 and TRBJ2-7, with D hard to call. This material consisted of peripheral blood, taken on day 0 of AZD1222 vaccination. As DNA, the CDR3 is TGTGCCTGGGGAGACTACGAGCAGTACTTC. Residues: CAWGDYEQYF.